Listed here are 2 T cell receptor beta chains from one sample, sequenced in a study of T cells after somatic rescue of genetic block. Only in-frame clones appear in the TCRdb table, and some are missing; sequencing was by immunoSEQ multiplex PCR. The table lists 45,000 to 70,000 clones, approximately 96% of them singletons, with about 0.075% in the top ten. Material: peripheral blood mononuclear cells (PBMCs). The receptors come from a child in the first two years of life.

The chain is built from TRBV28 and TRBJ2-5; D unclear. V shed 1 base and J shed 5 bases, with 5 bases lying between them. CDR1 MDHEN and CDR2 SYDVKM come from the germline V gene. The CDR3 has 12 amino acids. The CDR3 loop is CASSLSWETQYF. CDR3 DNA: TGTGCCAGCAGTTTATCCTGGGAGACCCAGTACTTC.

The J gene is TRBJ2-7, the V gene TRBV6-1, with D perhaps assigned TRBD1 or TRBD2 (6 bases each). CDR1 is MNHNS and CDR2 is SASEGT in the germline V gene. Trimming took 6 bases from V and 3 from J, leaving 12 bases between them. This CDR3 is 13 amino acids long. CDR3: CASSYGGFYEQYF. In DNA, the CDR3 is TGTGCCAGCAGCTACGGGGGCTTCTACGAGCAGTACTTC.